The present TCR beta chain was sequenced within a study of blood T cell repertoires in COVID-19. Here immunoSEQ multiplex PCR was the method, and the copy in TCRdb shows in-frame clones only, minus some. Here the sample spans some 100,000 clones, approximately 89% being singletons. The sequence was collected from a woman of 80 years or more with active COVID-19. Input material: peripheral blood.

The DNA of the CDR3 is TGTGCCAGCTCACCGGGGCTAGCGGGAGTGGGGAGTGAGCAGTTCTTC. Its protein is CASSPGLAGVGSEQFF. V gene TRBV18 combines with J gene TRBJ2-1; 10 nucleotides agree with TRBD2. The ends lost 3 bases at V and 9 bases at J; junction bases unmatched: 11. From germline, CDR1 is KGHSH and CDR2 LQKENI. CDR3 size: 16 residues.